The 22 T cell receptor beta chains in this list originate from one sample, sequenced in a study of Tregs in tolerant kidney transplant recipients. Profiling relied on immunoSEQ multiplex PCR, and the TCRdb table lists in-frame clones only, not all of them. The sample yields tens of thousands of clones, over 85% seen once. Sequencing used CD4+ T cells from blood, obtained before the transplant. The receptors were gathered from a human donor who received a combined kidney and bone marrow transplant.

The genes are TRBV4-2 and TRBJ2-7; TRBD2 agrees at 8 bases. The V segment lost 0 bases and the J segment 3 bases; nucleotides outside the gene matches: 4. The CDR3 runs 15 residues. Per the germline V gene, CDR1 is LGHNA and CDR2 is YNFKEQ. DNA for the CDR3: TGTGCCAGCAGCCAAGATATGACTAGCGTCTACGAGCAGTACTTC. It translates to CASSQDMTSVYEQYF.

The chain joins TRBV4-3 to TRBJ2-7; D may be TRBD2 (6 bases). CDR3 length: 14 amino acids. Trimming cost V 3 bases and J 2 bases, with 11 bases left between them. Looked up from germline, CDR1 is LGHNA and CDR2 is YSLEER. The CDR3: CASSHDGGAYEQYF. The CDR3 nucleotides are TGCGCCAGCAGCCATGACGGGGGAGCCTACGAGCAGTACTTC.

The chain has TRBV2 and TRBJ2-7, with D perhaps matching TRBD2 (6 bases). Germline-derived CDR1 and CDR2 are SNHLY and FYNNEI. V lost 4 bases and J lost 6, with 13 bases in between. This CDR3 is 13 amino acids long. The CDR3 DNA reads as TGTGCCAGCAGTGTAGGAGGGGTTCGCGAGCAGTACTTC. It specifies CASSVGGVREQYF.

The chain couples TRBV5-6 to TRBJ2-5; D remains unclear. The CDR3 sequence is 14 residues long. Germline CDR1 and CDR2: SGHDT and YYEEEE. V lost 1 base to trimming and J lost 5 bases, with 12 bases between them. DNA of the CDR3: TGTGCCAGCAGCTTGTCTAACCTCCCCGAGACCCAGTACTTC. It encodes CASSLSNLPETQYF.

CDR3 amino acids: CASGGGTSGTGGELFF. As DNA, the CDR3 is TGTGCCAGCGGGGGCGGGACTAGCGGGACTGGCGGGGAGCTGTTTTTT. The chain is built from TRBV25-1 and TRBJ2-2; 13 nucleotides agree with TRBD2. V shed 8 bases and J 7 bases; nucleotides not matched to a gene: 10. Per germline, CDR1 MGHDK and CDR2 SYGVNS. The CDR3 is made up of 16 amino acids.

The rearrangement joins TRBV28 to TRBJ1-6; tentatively, D is TRBD1 (5 bases). The CDR3 is 16 residues long. The germline V gene encodes CDR1 MDHEN and CDR2 SYDVKM. V gave up 7 bases and J gave up 7 bases, with 20 bases separating them. CDR3 sequence (DNA): TGTGCCAGCATAGGAATATCGCAGGGAATGAATTCACCCCTCCACTTT. Translated, it gives CASIGISQGMNSPLHF. The whole variable domain, remainder taken from reference TRBV28 and TRBJ1-6, is DVKVTQSSRYLVKRTGEKVFLECVQDMDHENMFWYRQDPGLGLRLIYFSYDVKMKEKGDIPEGYSVSREKKERFSLILESASTNQTSMYLCASIGISQGMNSPLHFGNGTRLTVT.

The chain is built from TRBV7-6 and TRBJ2-5; D call uncertain. Germline V gives CDR1 SGHVS, CDR2 FNYEAQ. V lost 2 bases, J lost 0 bases, and 10 bases lay in between. There are 15 residues in the CDR3. The CDR3 bases are TGTGCCAGCAGCTTACTATTACAGCACCAAGAGACCCAGTACTTC. It encodes CASSLLLQHQETQYF.

The chain carries TRBV6-5 and TRBJ2-7; D possibly corresponds to TRBD1 (6 bases). V lost 5 bases and J lost 10, with 15 bases in between. Germline CDR1 is MNHEY and CDR2 is SVGAGI. This CDR3 comprises 12 residues. CDR3 bases: TGTGCCAGCAGTCCCCACCACAGGGTACAGTACTTC. Amino acid sequence: CASSPHHRVQYF.

The chain has TRBV18 and TRBJ2-3; 10 bases fit TRBD2. After removal of 1 base from V and 2 bases from J, the junction contained 3 bases not matched to a gene. CDR3 length: 16 amino acids. Germline CDR1 reads KGHSH; CDR2 reads LQKENI. DNA for the CDR3: TGTGCCAGCTCACCACTAGCGGGAGGCACCACAGATACGCAGTATTTT. Its translation is CASSPLAGGTTDTQYF.

The chain uses TRBV27 and TRBJ2-1, with 8 nucleotides matching TRBD1. The V and J ends lost 6 bases and 1 base, in that order; junction bases with no gene match: 5. Germline CDR1 and CDR2: MNHEY and SMNVEV (reference sequence). The CDR3 runs to 15 residues. The CDR3 here is CASRRGQVSYNEQFF. CDR3 bases: TGTGCCAGCAGAAGGGGACAGGTTTCCTACAATGAGCAGTTCTTC.

This rearrangement joins TRBV5-1 to TRBJ2-5, with D possibly TRBD1 on 5 matching bases. This CDR3 is 14 amino acids long. Germline V gene data show CDR1 as SGHRS and CDR2 as YFSETQ. V was cut by 0 bases and J by 5 bases, with 11 bases left in between. The CDR3 nucleotides are TGCGCCAGCAGCTTGGAAGGGGATCGGGAGACCCAGTACTTC. Protein product: CASSLEGDRETQYF. Using reference TRBV5-1 and TRBJ2-5 for the parts outside the CDR3, the full variable domain is KAGVTQTPRYLIKTRGQQVTLSCSPISGHRSVSWYQQTPGQGLQFLFEYFSETQRNKGNFPGRFSGRQFSNSRSEMNVSTLELGDSALYLCASSLEGDRETQYFGPGTRLLVL.

This chain uses TRBV18 with TRBJ2-7, with D hard to call. Deletions cut 0 bases from V and 3 bases from J, with 15 bases between. Germline CDR1 and CDR2: KGHSH and LQKENI. The CDR3 has 16 residues. This chain's CDR3 is CASSPPGTIPIYEQYF. In DNA, the CDR3 is TGTGCCAGCTCACCACCGGGCACGATACCCATCTACGAGCAGTACTTC.

The genes are TRBV9 and TRBJ2-7; 9 bases are shared with TRBD2. The V gene's germline CDR1 is SGDLS and CDR2 YYNGEE. The CDR3 has 14 residues. V gave up 3 bases and J gave up 2 bases; unmatched junction bases: 3. Here the CDR3 reads CASSALAGPYEQYF. The CDR3 nucleotides are TGTGCCAGCAGCGCCCTAGCGGGACCCTACGAGCAGTACTTC.

The chain recombines TRBV6-1 with TRBJ2-7, with 8 bases that match TRBD1. The CDR3 consists of 15 residues. Germline V gives CDR1 MNHNS, CDR2 SASEGT. J gave up 2 bases and V 1 base, and 4 bases lay outside the gene matches. The CDR3: CASSEDRTGTYEQYF. The DNA for the CDR3 is TGTGCCAGCAGTGAAGATCGGACAGGGACCTACGAGCAGTACTTC.

This chain joins TRBV9 and TRBJ1-1; TRBD1 matches 7 bases. The CDR3 consists of 16 residues. Germline assignment: CDR1 SGDLS and CDR2 YYNGEE. The junction had 6 bases not matched to a gene; V was cut back by 0 bases and J by 1 base. The CDR3 DNA reads as TGTGCCAGCAGCGTAGTAGCTAACAGGGGGAACACTGAAGCTTTCTTT. It specifies CASSVVANRGNTEAFF.

The rearrangement uses TRBV29-1 and TRBJ1-4, with D hard to call. This CDR3 spans 12 amino acids. Germline CDR1 is SQVTM and CDR2 is ANQGSEA. Trimming stripped 6 bases from V and 7 bases from J, with 12 bases between. This CDR3 is CSVQRPGEKLFF. In DNA, the CDR3 is TGCAGCGTCCAACGGCCGGGTGAAAAACTGTTTTTT.

This clone has only one observation. This chain joins TRBV2 and TRBJ2-7, with D unresolved. The CDR3 has 11 amino acids. The V gene lost 7 bases and the J gene lost 5 bases, with 9 bases spanning the gap. Germline V gives CDR1 SNHLY, CDR2 FYNNEI. DNA for the CDR3: TGTGCCAGCACCCAGATCCACGAGCAGTACTTC. Its protein is CASTQIHEQYF.

This clone was detected only once. The V call is TRBV29-1, the J call TRBJ2-3, with a possible D match to TRBD1 (5 bases). Trimming took off 6 bases at V and 2 bases at J, with 9 bases between the two ends. CDR1 and CDR2 (germline): SQVTM, ANQGSEA. The CDR3 spans 12 residues. The CDR3 DNA is TGCAGCGTGGGGCCTCACACAGATACGCAGTATTTT. Amino acids: CSVGPHTDTQYF.

This rearrangement joins TRBV7-8 to TRBJ2-3; TRBD2 agrees at 8 bases. Germline trimming cut 5 bases from V and 0 bases from J; bases unmatched to any gene: 10. The V gene's germline CDR1 is SGHVS and CDR2 FQNEAQ. There are 17 residues in the CDR3. CDR3 residues: CASSPPTGGHSTDTQYF. The CDR3 DNA reads as TGTGCCAGCAGCCCCCCGACGGGAGGGCACAGCACAGATACGCAGTATTTT.

This rearrangement joins TRBV9 to TRBJ2-7; 9 bases match TRBD1. The germline V gene encodes CDR1 SGDLS and CDR2 YYNGEE. The CDR3 consists of 13 residues. V was clipped by 0 bases and J by 9 bases; unmatched bases: 4. The CDR3 region has the DNA TGTGCCAGCAGCGTAGCTGGGACAGGGTGGCAGTACTTC. This gives the protein CASSVAGTGWQYF.

The chain uses TRBV12-2 and TRBJ2-3; the D call in the table, TRBD2, was not verified against the DNA. TRBV12-2 is recorded as a pseudogene. The CDR3 sequence is 14 residues long. CDR3 nucleotide sequence: TGTGCAAGTCGGGCCGGGACTAGCACAGATACGCAGTATTTT. Its translation: CASRAGTSTDTQYF.

This clone was counted a few times. This same CDR3 is encoded by further DNA sequences in the sample. The rearrangement uses TRBV7-2 and TRBJ2-5, with 11 positions matching TRBD2. CDR3 length: 15 amino acids. Germline lookup yields CDR1 SGHTA and CDR2 FQGNSA. V dropped 0 bases and J dropped 3; count of bases not matched to a gene: 0. CDR3 loop: CASSLAGLAEETQYF. The CDR3 DNA reads TGTGCCAGCAGCTTAGCGGGACTAGCGGAAGAGACCCAGTACTTC.